This T cell receptor beta chain was observed in a study of CD8+CD57+ T cells in acquired aplastic anemia. Study details: Mean yield of DNA from sorted CD4+ and CD8+ cells was roughly 3.2 ug.

This clonotype was detected ten times or more. Its antigen remains unidentified. Genomic DNA constituted the template upon which TCR beta VDJ and CDR3 profiling was performed. TCRdb itself ran the reads through MiXCR, one entry per CDR3 protein. Altogether 150,000 or so distinct CDR3 sequences are present, roughly 50% being singletons, with the ten largest covering 30% to 40%. Germline loops: CDR1 LNHDA, CDR2 SQIVND (reference sequence). V dropped 6 bases and J dropped 0; count of bases not matched to a gene: 8. The CDR3 is made up of 16 amino acids. Regarding the study as a whole: CD8+ Simpson's diversity in patients was not significantly different from that in controls.

Patients who underwent sequencing had shown CD8+CD57+ cell expansion by flow cytometry. The sequence was obtained from a human donor with aplastic anemia. The sample taken for sequencing was sorted CD4+, CD8+, or CD8+CD57+ T cells (not recorded which) from PBMCs. V and J are TRBV19 and TRBJ2-1; 7 positions agree with TRBD2. The CDR3 nucleotides are TGTGCCAGTAGCTCTGACGGCGGGGGCTCCTACAATGAGCAGTTCTTC. This gives the protein CASSSDGGGSYNEQFF.